Listed below are T cell receptor beta chains from one sample, sequenced in a study of blood T cell repertoires in COVID-19. Assay used: immunoSEQ multiplex PCR; TCRdb lists only in-frame clones, some missing. The table shows about 280,000 clones, with 75% to 90% occurring only once. The sample consisted of PBMCs or T cells enriched from blood (not recorded which). These receptors were obtained from a woman in her twenties or thirties with acute COVID-19. Both conserved end residues are part of each CDR3. The D gene is left open where the match is weak. Size values are once, few and many counts, or a class for expanded clones, and some rows have none.

abundance,d_gene,v_gene,len,j_gene,CDR3nt,CDR3aa
NA,NA,TRBV9,14,TRBJ2-4,TGTGCCAGCAGCGTAGGAGGAGTACAGGACATTCAGTACTTC,CASSVGGVQDIQYF
NA,NA,TRBV7-2,13,TRBJ2-7,TGTGCCAGCAGCTCCTACCCCGGCTACGAGCAGTACTTC,CASSSYPGYEQYF
few,NA,TRBV28,16,TRBJ2-7,TGTGCCAGCAGTTTAGTAAGAACGGTTAGCTCCTACGAGCAGTACTTC,CASSLVRTVSSYEQYF
NA,TRBD1,TRBV29-1,17,TRBJ2-7,TGCAGCGTTCGGTGGGCTGGTCCGGGACAGGGGGGGCACGAGCAGTACTTC,CSVRWAGPGQGGHEQYF
few,TRBD1,TRBV4-1,15,TRBJ1-5,TGCGCCAGCAGCCAACCGGACAGGCCCAATCAGCCCCAGCATTTT,CASSQPDRPNQPQHF
NA,TRBD2,TRBV19,14,TRBJ2-5,TGTGCCAGTAGTCCGTTGCGGGAGATGGAGACCCAGTACTTC,CASSPLREMETQYF
NA,NA,TRBV12-3/TRBV12-4,12,TRBJ1-5,TGTGCCAGCAACCGACAGAATCAGCCCCAGCATTTT,CASNRQNQPQHF
once,NA,TRBV15,16,TRBJ1-1,TGTGCCACCAGCAGAGATGCAAGTGCGGGTTCCACTGAAGCTTTCTTT,CATSRDASAGSTEAFF
NA,TRBD1,TRBV5-4,14,TRBJ2-7,TGTGCCAGCAGCGAGGGACAGGGGGGGTACGAGCAGTACTTC,CASSEGQGGYEQYF
NA,NA,TRBV7-9,13,TRBJ2-7,TGTGCCAGTATTTACGGGTCCCTAGAGGAGCAGTACTTC,CASIYGSLEEQYF
NA,NA,TRBV10-3,16,TRBJ2-3,TGTGCCATCAGTGAGTCGACAGGCCAGGCGGCAGATACGCAGTATTTT,CAISESTGQAADTQYF
NA,NA,TRBV12-2,18,TRBJ1-5,TGTGCAAGTCGCTTAGGCCGCCTTTGGCGGGATAGCAATCAGCCCCAGCATTTT,CASRLGRLWRDSNQPQHF
NA,TRBD2,TRBV5-5,14,TRBJ2-7,TGTGCCAGCAGCTTGTCTAGCGGAATCTACGAGCAGTACTTC,CASSLSSGIYEQYF
few,NA,TRBV28,13,TRBJ1-2,TGTGCCAGCAGTCCCGGACAGCTCTATGGCTACACCTTC,CASSPGQLYGYTF
NA,NA,TRBV3-1/TRBV3-2,15,TRBJ2-7,TGTGCCAGCAGCAGAGACTTCTTGAGCTCCTACGAGCAGTACTTC,CASSRDFLSSYEQYF
NA,TRBD2,TRBV27,14,TRBJ2-7,TGTGCCAGCAGTATGGCGGGAGTGTCCTACGAGCAGTACTTC,CASSMAGVSYEQYF
NA,NA,TRBV11-1,13,TRBJ2-5,TGTGCCAGCAGCCCCAGCGGTGGGGAGACCCAGTACTTC,CASSPSGGETQYF
NA,TRBD1,TRBV4-2,15,TRBJ2-2,TGTGCCAGCAGCCCCGGACAGGGGGCGTCCGGGGAGCTGTTTTTT,CASSPGQGASGELFF
NA,TRBD1,TRBV6-5,15,TRBJ1-5,TGTGCCAGCAGTACAGGGGGCAGTGGCAATCAGCCCCAGCATTTT,CASSTGGSGNQPQHF
NA,NA,TRBV18,15,TRBJ2-1,TGTGCCAGCTCTCCCCAGGTCCTTTTTAAGAATGAGCAGTTCTTC,CASSPQVLFKNEQFF
once,NA,TRBV10-3,14,TRBJ1-6,TGTGCCATCGGATTCGAAGGGGGGGACTCACCCCTCCACTTT,CAIGFEGGDSPLHF
NA,NA,TRBV30,15,TRBJ2-7,TGTGCCTGGAGCCAAGGGACGGTGACAGGCTACGAGCAGTACTTC,CAWSQGTVTGYEQYF
NA,TRBD2,TRBV30,16,TRBJ2-7,TGTGCCTGGCAGCCTTCCAGCGGGGGCAGGTCCTACGAGCAGTACTTC,CAWQPSSGGRSYEQYF
NA,TRBD1,TRBV19,16,TRBJ1-5,TGTGCCAGTAGTGGGGACAGGGACCCAGGGCCTCAGCCCCAGCATTTT,CASSGDRDPGPQPQHF
once,TRBD2,TRBV3-1/TRBV3-2,17,TRBJ2-3,TGTGCCAGCAGCCAAGATGTGACTAGCGGGATGACAGATACGCAGTATTTT,CASSQDVTSGMTDTQYF
NA,TRBD1,TRBV28,15,TRBJ1-2,TGTGCCAGCAGTCCAACGGACAGGAGGGACTATGGCTACACCTTC,CASSPTDRRDYGYTF
NA,TRBD2,TRBV19,15,TRBJ2-3,TGTGCCAGTAGTCAAACAGCGGGACCGGCAGATACGCAGTATTTT,CASSQTAGPADTQYF
NA,NA,TRBV18,15,TRBJ1-4,TGTGCCAGCTCACCCCGGTCTCCCGGAGGCGAAAAACTGTTTTTT,CASSPRSPGGEKLFF
NA,NA,TRBV7-3,14,TRBJ2-7,TGTGCCAGCAGCCCTGGGACGGGAGCCTACGAGCAGTACTTC,CASSPGTGAYEQYF
NA,NA,TRBV29-1,15,TRBJ1-3,TGCAGCGTTACTCGTCCAGGACTTAATGGAAACACCATATATTTT,CSVTRPGLNGNTIYF
NA,NA,TRBV7-2,16,TRBJ1-6,TGTGCCAGCAGCTTAGTTGGAGGGGAAAATAATTCACCCCTCCACTTT,CASSLVGGENNSPLHF
NA,NA,TRBV28,16,TRBJ2-7,TGTGCCAGCAGTGAGGTCAGGGCTAGTGGCTCCTACGAGCAGTACTTC,CASSEVRASGSYEQYF
NA,NA,TRBV2,12,TRBJ2-7,TGTGCCAGCAGGAGGGATAGCTACGAGCAGTACTTC,CASRRDSYEQYF
NA,TRBD1,TRBV7-7,13,TRBJ2-5,TGTGCCAGCAGCCCCGACAGGGGGGAGACCCAGTACTTC,CASSPDRGETQYF
NA,NA,TRBV6-5,15,TRBJ2-2,TGTGCCAGCAGAAGCCAGTTACAGGGCCCCGGGGAGCTGTTTTTT,CASRSQLQGPGELFF
NA,NA,TRBV6-1,15,TRBJ2-7,TGTGCCAGCAGTGAATCATCCGGGAGTGGGCCCGAGCAGTACTTC,CASSESSGSGPEQYF
NA,NA,TRBV6-5,16,TRBJ1-6,TGTGCCAGCAGTTACGATAGAAGTTACGGGGGGTCACCCCTCCACTTT,CASSYDRSYGGSPLHF
NA,TRBD2,TRBV7-6,15,TRBJ2-3,TGTGCCAGCAGCTTAGGGACTGGGAGGGCAGATACGCAGTATTTT,CASSLGTGRADTQYF
NA,TRBD2,TRBV24-1,17,TRBJ2-5,TGTGCCACCAGTGATTCAGATTGGACTAGCGGCCAAGAGACCCAGTACTTC,CATSDSDWTSGQETQYF